Listed here are 16 T cell receptor beta chains from one sample, sequenced in a study of shared clonotypes between healthy human individuals. Assay used: immunoSEQ multiplex PCR; TCRdb lists only in-frame clones, some missing. The table lists fewer than 500,000 clones, around 79% of them singletons. Sequenced sample: PBMCs. The receptor set was obtained from a woman between 40 and 55 years old in good health. Some clones in this sample may be carry-over from other donors' samples.

The chain links TRBV30 to TRBJ1-2; 9 bases map to TRBD1. This CDR3 is 13 amino acids long. Germline V gene sequence: CDR1 GTSNPN, CDR2 SVGIG (reference sequence). V lost 0 bases to trimming and J lost 8 bases; unmatched junction nucleotides: 4. CDR3 in DNA: TGTGCCTGGAGTGTGGGGACAGGGTACGGCTACACCTTC. It codes for CAWSVGTGYGYTF.

The chain employs TRBV18 and TRBJ2-2; a weak D match, TRBD1 (5 bases). CDR1 and CDR2 from the germline V gene are KGHSH and LQKENI. Trimming took off 0 bases at V and 1 base at J, with 6 bases between the two ends. This CDR3 comprises 15 residues. CDR3 protein: CASSPPGLNTGELFF. For the CDR3, the DNA is TGTGCCAGCTCACCACCGGGGCTGAACACCGGGGAGCTGTTTTTT.

The chain combines TRBV7-9 with TRBJ2-1; D is tentatively TRBD1 or TRBD2 (5 bases each). The CDR3 consists of 17 residues. Germline loops: CDR1 SEHNR, CDR2 FQNEAQ (reference sequence). Trimming took 6 bases from V and 3 from J, leaving 21 bases between them. The DNA of the CDR3 is TGTGCCAGCAGTTACCCCGGGGACCCAAGCTACTACAATGAGCAGTTCTTC. Protein product: CASSYPGDPSYYNEQFF.

V is TRBV10-3 and J is TRBJ2-7, with D possibly being TRBD2 (5 bases). Trimming shortened V by 10 bases and J by 5 bases, and 21 bases separated the two germline ends. CDR3 length: 14 residues. Germline V gene data show CDR1 as ENHRY and CDR2 as SYGVKD. The CDR3 loop is CATREWGAQNEQYF. In DNA form, the CDR3 reads TGTGCCACCCGGGAATGGGGTGCCCAGAACGAGCAGTACTTC.

This clone appeared a few times. The chain has TRBV9 and TRBJ2-3, with no clear D. V shed 4 bases and J shed 6 bases, with 21 bases lying between them. This CDR3 is built from 16 residues. Per the germline V gene, CDR1 is SGDLS and CDR2 is YYNGEE. In DNA, the CDR3 is TGTGCCAGCAGCCCCCTTTGGATTCTGGGTGGTGATACGCAGTATTTT. Translated, it gives CASSPLWILGGDTQYF.

This clone was observed a handful of times. The chain carries TRBV10-3 and TRBJ2-7; 9 bases agree with TRBD1. With V trimmed by 5 bases and J by 3 bases, 8 bases remained unmatched. Per the germline V gene, CDR1 is ENHRY and CDR2 is SYGVKD. CDR3 length equals 15 residues. This CDR3 is CAISNRGQRVYEQYF. CDR3 DNA: TGTGCCATCAGTAACAGGGGGCAGAGGGTCTACGAGCAGTACTTC.

V and J are TRBV30 and TRBJ2-5; 16 positions agree with TRBD2. From germline, CDR1 is GTSNPN and CDR2 SVGIG (reference sequence). The CDR3 runs 18 residues. V lost 0 bases and J lost 3; bases outside the gene matches: 7. CDR3 nucleotide sequence: TGTGCCTGGAGTGTCGAGTTGGGACTAGCGGGAGGGAAAGAGACCCAGTACTTC. Protein product: CAWSVELGLAGGKETQYF. The full variable domain, completed using reference TRBV30 and TRBJ2-5, is SQTIHQWPATLVQPVGSPLSLECTVEGTSNPNLYWYRQAAGRGLQLLFYSVGIGQISSEVPQNLSASRPQDRQFILSSKKLLLSDSGFYLCAWSVELGLAGGKETQYFGPGTRLLVL.

This clone turned up a few times. The chain joins TRBV5-4 to TRBJ2-7; 9 bases map to TRBD2. Germline-derived CDR1 and CDR2 are SGHNT and YYREEE (reference sequence). V trimming: 2 bases; J trimming: 6 bases; junction bases outside the gene matches: 9. CDR3 length: 15 amino acids. Written as DNA, the CDR3 is TGTGCCAGCAGCTTTCAAGTAGCGGGAGTACCCGAGCAGTACTTC. This sequence encodes CASSFQVAGVPEQYF.

This clone was recorded once. The V gene is TRBV28, the J gene TRBJ2-3; unclear D gene. CDR3 length: 13 amino acids. Germline CDR1 reads MDHEN; CDR2 reads SYDVKM. The V and J ends lost 2 bases and 2 bases respectively, with 5 bases between them. DNA of the CDR3: TGTGCCAGCAGTTTAGTCAACACAGATACGCAGTATTTT. It codes for CASSLVNTDTQYF.

The V and J genes are TRBV15 and TRBJ2-5; 14 bases match TRBD2. This CDR3 comprises 16 residues. The ends lost 3 bases at V and 6 bases at J; junction bases unmatched: 6. The germline V gene encodes CDR1 LNHNV and CDR2 YYDKDF (reference sequence). This CDR3 reads CATSRGTSGSSKTQYF. CDR3 coding DNA: TGTGCCACCAGCAGGGGGACTAGCGGGAGTTCAAAGACCCAGTACTTC.

This clone occurred a few times. The rearrangement links TRBV27 to TRBJ2-3; D is possibly TRBD2 (5 bases). This CDR3 comprises 13 residues. Germline assignment: CDR1 MNHEY and CDR2 SMNVEV (reference sequence). The ends were cut back, 5 bases at V and 2 bases at J, with 8 bases in the middle. DNA for the CDR3: TGTGCCAGCAGTGAGGGTTCCACAGATACGCAGTATTTT. This encodes CASSEGSTDTQYF.

The chain carries TRBV13 and TRBJ2-1; the D gene could be TRBD1 or TRBD2 (5 bases each). Per the germline V gene, CDR1 is PRHDT and CDR2 is FYEKMQ (reference sequence). This CDR3 region has 15 residues. The V end was cut by 1 base, the J end by 6 bases, with 13 bases between. For the CDR3, the DNA is TGTGCCAGCAGCTTAGAGAGGACGGGACGCAATGAGCAGTTCTTC. This gives the protein CASSLERTGRNEQFF.

The chain joins TRBV11-2 to TRBJ2-7; D uncertain. Trimming removed 6 bases from V and 5 bases from J, with 14 bases in between. The length of the CDR3 is 13 residues. Germline CDR1 SGHAT, CDR2 FQNNGV. The chain's CDR3 is CASRPVSRHEQYF. Here the CDR3 DNA reads TGTGCCAGCAGACCAGTCTCGAGACACGAGCAGTACTTC. The full variable domain, rest sourced from reference TRBV11-2 and TRBJ2-7, is EAGVAQSPRYKIIEKRQSVAFWCNPISGHATLYWYQQILGQGPKLLIQFQNNGVVDDSQLPKDRFSAERLKGVDSTLKIQPAKLEDSAVYLCASRPVSRHEQYFGPGTRLTVT.

The V and J genes are TRBV18 and TRBJ2-7, with D perhaps assigned TRBD1 or TRBD2 (5 bases each). CDR3 length: 15 residues. V shed 3 bases and J shed 0 bases, with 12 bases lying between them. Germline CDR1 is KGHSH and CDR2 is LQKENI. The CDR3 reads CASSPNPGSSYEQYF. The CDR3 DNA sequence: TGTGCCAGCTCACCCAATCCAGGGAGCTCCTACGAGCAGTACTTC. Complete variable domain (other parts from reference TRBV18 and TRBJ2-7): NAGVMQNPRHLVRRRGQEARLRCSPMKGHSHVYWYRQLPEEGLKFMVYLQKENIIDESGMPKERFSAEFPKEGPSILRIQQVVRGDSAAYFCASSPNPGSSYEQYFGPGTRLTVT.

The CDR3 DNA reads TGTGCCAGCAGTGAAGACGGGAGGAGCCACTTT. This translates into CASSEDGRSHF. V gene TRBV28 combines with J gene TRBJ1-6; no firm D call. The CDR3 contains 11 residues. Germline assignment: CDR1 MDHEN and CDR2 SYDVKM. V dropped 5 bases and J dropped 18 bases, with 14 bases sitting between them.

This clone was found once. A much more abundant neighbour one base away suggests this may be a read error. The sample contains more than one DNA sequence encoding this CDR3. V usage is TRBV4-3 and J usage is TRBJ2-7; 12 bases agree with TRBD1. This CDR3 region has 19 residues. Germline V gene sequence: CDR1 LGHNA, CDR2 YSLEER. The CDR3 reads CASSLMAGTGGAESYEQYF. The CDR3 DNA follows: TGCGCCAGCAGCCTTATGGCCGGGACAGGGGGCGCAGAGTCCTACGAGCAGTATTTC.